The 18 T cell receptor beta chains in this list originate from one sample, sequenced in a study of spatial heterogeneity in lung cancer. Using its own MiXCR run on the 5' RACE reads, TCRdb lists one record per CDR3 protein. The table shows 36,000 or so distinct CDR3 sequences, with roughly 5.5% occurring only once. Time point in this sample: sample taken at primary tumor resection. Unsorted whole RNA samples from tumor, nontumor lung or frozen PBMC were sequenced. Sequencing used PBMCs, obtained at surgery. Receptor source: a female donor with early-stage non-small cell lung cancer.

This clonotype was seen repeatedly, ten times or more. The V call is TRBV7-9, the J call TRBJ2-3, with D tentatively TRBD2 (5 bases). V lost 1 base, J lost 2 bases, and 7 bases lay in between. This CDR3 is 14 amino acids long. Germline CDR1 and CDR2: SEHNR and FQNEAQ (reference sequence). CDR3: CASSLGGFTDTQYF. CDR3 bases: TGTGCCAGCAGCTTAGGCGGGTTCACAGATACGCAGTATTTT. The full variable domain, with the rest looked up from reference TRBV7-9 and TRBJ2-3, is DTGVSQNPRHKITKRGQNVTFRCDPISEHNRLYWYRQTLGQGPEFLTYFQNEAQLEKSRLLSDRFSAERPKGSFSTLEIQRTEQGDSAMYLCASSLGGFTDTQYFGPGTRLTVL.

This clonotype was seen many times. The chain couples TRBV5-1 to TRBJ2-6, with D possibly TRBD1 on 5 matching bases. Germline-derived CDR1 and CDR2 are SGHRS and YFSETQ. V shed 3 bases and J shed 1 base, with 5 bases lying between them. The CDR3 runs to 14 residues. CDR3 protein: CASSSGSGANVLTF. The DNA of the CDR3 is TGCGCCAGCAGCTCAGGGTCTGGGGCCAACGTCCTGACTTTC.

The gene calls are TRBV24-1 and TRBJ2-2; D remains ambiguous. With 4 bases removed from V and 3 bases from J, the gap between germline ends came to 5 bases. The CDR3 is made up of 13 amino acids. Germline V gene data show CDR1 as KGHDR and CDR2 as SFDVKD. CDR3 in DNA: TGTGCCACCAGTGAAACAGACACCGGGGAGCTGTTTTTT. It specifies CATSETDTGELFF.

The chain recombines TRBV7-2 with TRBJ2-5, with D perhaps matching TRBD1 (5 bases). CDR3 length: 15 residues. CDR1 is SGHTA, CDR2 FQGNSA, per germline. The V gene lost 4 bases and the J gene lost 0 bases, with 12 bases spanning the gap. The CDR3 DNA sequence: TGTGCCAGCAGCTCGCAGGGCCCTTACCAAGAGACCCAGTACTTC. Protein sequence: CASSSQGPYQETQYF.

This clonotype came up many times. The chain has TRBV7-8 and TRBJ2-1; D may correspond to TRBD1 or TRBD2 (5 bases each). With 5 bases removed from V and 2 bases from J, the gap between germline ends came to 19 bases. CDR1 is SGHVS and CDR2 is FQNEAQ in the germline V gene. The CDR3 consists of 17 residues. The CDR3 DNA follows: TGTGCCAGCAGCGCTGGGGGACCCTCGCTTCCCTACAATGAGCAGTTCTTC. It translates to CASSAGGPSLPYNEQFF.

This clonotype appeared a few times. CDR3 DNA sequence: TGTGCCAGCAGCCGAGCGGGGGCCGGGGCCAACGTCCTGACTTTC. Protein product: CASSRAGAGANVLTF. The chain is built from TRBV3-1 and TRBJ2-6; TRBD2 agrees at 8 bases. Trimming at V came to 4 bases and at J to 4 bases, leaving 3 bases not matched to a gene. From germline, CDR1 is LGHDT and CDR2 YNNKEL (reference sequence). This CDR3 has 15 residues.

This clonotype has at least ten counts. The V and J genes are TRBV9 and TRBJ2-1; D may match TRBD1 or TRBD2 (5 bases each). This CDR3 contains 13 residues. Germline lookup yields CDR1 SGDLS and CDR2 YYNGEE. The V end lost 1 base, the J end lost 9 bases, and 11 bases lay between the germline ends. CDR3 sequence reads: CASSVMYGGEQFF. Here the CDR3 DNA reads TGTGCCAGCAGCGTAATGTATGGGGGTGAGCAGTTCTTC.

This clonotype was seen a few times. V is TRBV2 and J is TRBJ1-2; D unresolved. This CDR3 has 13 residues. From germline, CDR1 is SNHLY and CDR2 FYNNEI. The ends were cut back, 7 bases at V and 5 bases at J, with 14 bases in the middle. Here the CDR3 reads CASTLWTVYGYTF. As DNA, the CDR3 is TGTGCCAGCACCCTTTGGACGGTGTATGGCTACACCTTC.

In this sample, this clonotype turned up many times. The rearrangement joins TRBV7-2 to TRBJ2-3; D unclear. V lost 1 base, J lost 2 bases, and 13 bases lay in between. CDR1 SGHTA and CDR2 FQGNSA come from the germline V gene. The CDR3 loop spans 16 amino acids. The CDR3 region is CASSLGPFLTTDTQYF. CDR3 nucleotide sequence: TGTGCCAGCAGCTTAGGTCCTTTCCTAACCACAGATACGCAGTATTTT.

This clonotype occurred many times. J is TRBJ2-3 and V is TRBV5-1; possible D gene TRBD2, 5 bases. The CDR3 length is 15 residues. The germline V and J ends were trimmed by 5 bases and 2 bases, with 15 bases remaining between them. CDR1 and CDR2 from the germline V gene are SGHRS and YFSETQ. The CDR3 here is CASSPDGLDTDTQYF. CDR3 in DNA: TGCGCCAGCAGTCCCGACGGACTGGACACAGATACGCAGTATTTT.

This clonotype was seen at least ten times. The chain uses TRBV6-5 and TRBJ1-1; TRBD1 might be the D (5 bases). The ends were cut back, 7 bases at V and 3 bases at J, with 6 bases in the middle. Germline V gene data show CDR1 as MNHEY and CDR2 as SVGAGI. There are 11 residues in the CDR3. Here the CDR3 reads CASIRDTEAFF. In DNA form, the CDR3 reads TGTGCCAGCATCAGGGACACTGAAGCTTTCTTT.

This clonotype has a handful of counts. V usage is TRBV5-6 and J usage is TRBJ2-7; D remains ambiguous. CDR1 SGHDT and CDR2 YYEEEE come from the germline V gene. The CDR3 is 13 amino acids. The germline V and J ends were trimmed by 2 bases and 2 bases, with 8 bases remaining between them. The CDR3 coding sequence is TGTGCCAGCAGCTTAGGCCTTACCTACGAGCAGTACTTC. It encodes CASSLGLTYEQYF.

This clonotype appeared many times. The gene calls are TRBV10-3 and TRBJ2-7; D is ambiguous. Trimming shortened V by 10 bases and J by 4 bases, and 11 bases separated the two germline ends. The CDR3 has 11 residues. Germline V CDR1 and CDR2: ENHRY, SYGVKD. CDR3 DNA: TGTGCCAGTAGTGTCGGATACGAGCAGTACTTC. It is translated as CASSVGYEQYF.

This clonotype was detected many times. The gene calls are TRBV29-1 and TRBJ2-2, with D perhaps matching TRBD1 (6 bases). Germline V gene sequence: CDR1 SQVTM, CDR2 ANQGSEA. The CDR3 loop spans 13 amino acids. Trimming cost V 6 bases and J 5 bases, with 13 bases left between them. The CDR3 DNA reads TGCAGCGTCTACAGGGTCGAAACCGGGGAGCTGTTTTTT. It encodes CSVYRVETGELFF.

This clonotype was picked up many times. This chain links TRBV20-1 with TRBJ2-3; TRBD2 agrees at 10 bases. CDR1 DFQATT and CDR2 SNEGSKA come from the germline V gene (reference sequence). The V segment lost 5 bases and the J segment 3 bases; nucleotides outside the gene matches: 5. The CDR3 contains 14 residues. Here the CDR3 DNA reads TGCAGTGCTCATAGCGGGGGGACGACAGATACGCAGTATTTT. Its protein is CSAHSGGTTDTQYF.

Many counts were recorded for this clonotype. The chain couples TRBV10-3 to TRBJ2-7; a possible D gene is TRBD2 (6 bases). The germline V and J ends were trimmed by 3 bases and 3 bases, with 12 bases remaining between them. CDR1 is ENHRY and CDR2 is SYGVKD in the germline V gene. This CDR3 region has 14 residues. CDR3 protein: CAISEGQGGYEQYF. The CDR3 DNA reads as TGTGCCATCAGTGAAGGGCAGGGAGGCTACGAGCAGTACTTC.

This clonotype was detected ten times or more. The V and J genes are TRBV27 and TRBJ1-4, with a tentative D call TRBD1 (5 bases). Germline CDR1 is MNHEY and CDR2 is SMNVEV (reference sequence). Trimming removed 3 bases at V and 3 bases at J, with 14 bases between. This CDR3 is built from 16 residues. Written as DNA, the CDR3 is TGTGCCAGCAGTTTGGCTGGTGGGGGTTCTAATGAAAAACTGTTTTTT. Residues: CASSLAGGGSNEKLFF.

This clonotype was seen ten or more times. The rearrangement uses TRBV30 and TRBJ2-3, with D perhaps TRBD2 (7 bases). Germline V gene lookup returns CDR1 GTSNPN and CDR2 SVGIG (reference sequence). The CDR3 is 15 residues long. V was clipped by 0 bases and J by 1 base, with 11 bases between them. The CDR3 DNA is TGTGCCTGGAGTGTAGGGGGGGACCGCACAGATACGCAGTATTTT. Protein product: CAWSVGGDRTDTQYF.